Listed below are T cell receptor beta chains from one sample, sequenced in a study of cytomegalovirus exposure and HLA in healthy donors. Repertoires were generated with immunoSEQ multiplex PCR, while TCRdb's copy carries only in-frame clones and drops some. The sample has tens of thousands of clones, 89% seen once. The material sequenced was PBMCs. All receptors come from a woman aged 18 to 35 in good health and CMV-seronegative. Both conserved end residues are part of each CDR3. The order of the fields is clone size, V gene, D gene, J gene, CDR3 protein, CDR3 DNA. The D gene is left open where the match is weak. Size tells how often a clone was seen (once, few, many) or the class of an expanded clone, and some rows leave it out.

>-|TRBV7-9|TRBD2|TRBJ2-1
CASSKGTSGYYNEQFF
TGTGCCAGCAGCAAGGGGACTAGCGGTTATTATAATGAGCAGTTCTTC
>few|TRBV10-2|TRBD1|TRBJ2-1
CASSDSRHRGHYNEQFF
TGCGCCAGCAGTGATTCCCGGCACAGGGGGCACTACAATGAGCAGTTCTTC
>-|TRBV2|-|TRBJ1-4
CASRHPGEKLFF
TGTGCCAGCAGGCACCCCGGTGAAAAACTGTTTTTT
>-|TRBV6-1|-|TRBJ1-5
CASSDHRRPQHF
TGTGCCAGCAGTGATCATCGGAGGCCCCAGCATTTT
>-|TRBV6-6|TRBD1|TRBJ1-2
CASSYSAGTGRGYTF
TGTGCCAGCAGTTACTCAGCCGGGACAGGGCGGGGCTACACCTTC
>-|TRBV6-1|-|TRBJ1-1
CASTGLNGGGAFF
TGTGCCAGCACTGGATTAAATGGCGGGGGAGCTTTCTTT
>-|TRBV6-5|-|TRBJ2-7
CASSYSSGQSYEQYF
TGTGCCAGCAGTTACTCGAGCGGCCAATCTTACGAGCAGTACTTC
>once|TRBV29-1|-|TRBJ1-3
CSVGVGAGNTIYF
TGCAGCGTTGGAGTAGGGGCAGGAAACACCATATATTTT
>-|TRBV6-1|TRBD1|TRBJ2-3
CASSEARTGGIPDTQYF
TGTGCCAGCAGTGAAGCAAGGACAGGGGGTATCCCAGATACGCAGTATTTT
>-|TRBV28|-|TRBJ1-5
CASSFTFGSNQPQHF
TGTGCCAGCAGTTTTACATTCGGGAGCAATCAGCCCCAGCATTTT
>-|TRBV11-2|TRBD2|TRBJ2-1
CASSLVVLAGGADEQFF
TGTGCCAGCAGCTTAGTCGTATTGGCGGGAGGAGCTGATGAGCAGTTCTTC
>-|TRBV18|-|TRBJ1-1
CASSPREGTTEAFF
TGTGCCAGCTCACCCCGTGAGGGAACCACTGAAGCTTTCTTT
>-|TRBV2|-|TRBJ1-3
CASSETRQQSGNTIYF
TGTGCCAGCAGTGAGACGCGACAGCAATCTGGAAACACCATATATTTT
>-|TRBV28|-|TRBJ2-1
CATRIAAQAVVEQFF
TGTGCCACCCGGATAGCGGCACAAGCCGTTGTTGAGCAGTTCTTC
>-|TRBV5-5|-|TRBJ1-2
CASSLGGGRISTF
TGTGCCAGCAGCTTGGGAGGGGGACGGATATCCACCTTC
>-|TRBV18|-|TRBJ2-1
CASSPLQLLYNEQFF
TGTGCCAGCTCACCATTACAATTGCTGTACAATGAGCAGTTCTTC
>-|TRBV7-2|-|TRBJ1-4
CASSLRLSDEKLFF
TGTGCCAGCAGCTTAAGATTGTCGGATGAAAAACTGTTTTTT
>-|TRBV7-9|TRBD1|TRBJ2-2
CASSLRQGARTGELFF
TGTGCCAGCAGCTTAAGACAGGGGGCGCGGACCGGGGAGCTGTTTTTT
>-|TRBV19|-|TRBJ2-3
CASSIGAGTDTQYF
TGTGCCAGTAGTATTGGTGCGGGCACAGATACGCAGTATTTT
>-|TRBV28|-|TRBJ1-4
CASRPGPRLTENEKLFF
TGTGCCAGCAGGCCCGGGCCGAGACTAACCGAAAATGAAAAACTGTTTTTT
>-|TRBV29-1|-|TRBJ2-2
CSAGMLAGELFF
TGCAGCGCAGGGATGTTGGCGGGGGAGCTGTTTTTT
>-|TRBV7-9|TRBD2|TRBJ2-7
CASSPQGLAEQYF
TGTGCCAGCAGCCCACAGGGACTAGCCGAGCAGTACTTC
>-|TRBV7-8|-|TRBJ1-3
CASSLRGSGNTIYF
TGTGCCAGCAGCTTAAGGGGCTCTGGAAACACCATATATTTT
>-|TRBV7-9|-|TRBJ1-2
CASSQSPYGYTF
TGTGCCAGCAGCCAGTCACCTTATGGCTACACCTTC
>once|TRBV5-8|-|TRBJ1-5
CASSLKVTWSQPQHF
TGTGCCAGCAGCTTGAAAGTTACGTGGAGTCAGCCCCAGCATTTT
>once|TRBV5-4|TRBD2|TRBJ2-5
CASSWGLAGSQETQYF
TGTGCCAGCAGCTGGGGACTAGCGGGTTCCCAAGAGACCCAGTACTTC
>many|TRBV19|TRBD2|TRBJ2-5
CASGSPGLPKETQYF
TGTGCCAGTGGATCGCCGGGACTACCCAAAGAGACCCAGTACTTC